Listed below are T cell receptor beta chains from one sample, sequenced in a study of cytomegalovirus exposure and HLA in healthy donors. Some clones are missing from TCRdb's copy, which holds only in-frame ones; the method was immunoSEQ multiplex PCR. The table has 150,000 to 200,000 clones, about 80% seen once; the top ten hold about 3%. Sequences were obtained from PBMCs. The receptor source for this set is a woman between 18 and 30 years old in good health and CMV-seropositive. Both conserved end residues are part of each CDR3. A D gene is named only where the DNA matches it firmly.

TRBJ2-1,TRBD1,TRBV19,CASTLGQGHYNEQFF
TRBJ2-7,-,TRBV27,CASSLSWDSIYEQYF
TRBJ2-1,TRBD2,TRBV9,CASSVSPWRGGPNEQFF
TRBJ2-7,TRBD2,TRBV7-9,CASSLGGGSSYEQYF
TRBJ1-1,-,TRBV9,CASSAWGGTEAFF
TRBJ1-2,TRBD1,TRBV13,CASSSQGGYGYTF
TRBJ1-6,TRBD1,TRBV5-4,CASSLDGGTGANSPLHF
TRBJ2-1,TRBD2,TRBV25-1,CASSVAGLTYNEQFF
TRBJ2-7,-,TRBV5-6,CASSLSQSPYEQYF
TRBJ2-5,TRBD2,TRBV2,CASSEAPQRGSQYF
TRBJ1-1,-,TRBV18,CASSPEVGTEAFF
TRBJ1-1,TRBD1,TRBV5-6,CASRRTGRLTEAFF
TRBJ1-4,-,TRBV7-6,CASSQGSRAEKLFF
TRBJ2-7,TRBD1,TRBV7-9,CASSRTGGSYEQYF
TRBJ1-3,-,TRBV2,CASSEARMGWGHKSGNTIYF
TRBJ2-1,-,TRBV2,CASKREHNEQFF
TRBJ1-2,TRBD1,TRBV4-1,CASSQPGQAFYGYTF
TRBJ2-7,TRBD2,TRBV4-1,CASSLRFDQGLADYEQYF
TRBJ1-5,-,TRBV18,CASSLKDSLRPAQPQHF
TRBJ2-5,-,TRBV4-2,CASSQEAGAIQETQYF
TRBJ1-2,TRBD1,TRBV6-6,CASRMGTAGYTF
TRBJ2-1,TRBD2,TRBV5-4,CASSFGSSGDNEQFF
TRBJ1-2,-,TRBV4-1,CASSQQQGYGYTF
TRBJ2-2,TRBD1,TRBV28,CASSLSGRGLGNTGELFF
TRBJ2-5,TRBD2,TRBV2,CASSWTSGVGSETQYF
TRBJ2-5,-,TRBV19,CASSIGDQAGETQYF
TRBJ1-3,-,TRBV6-1,CASSESRDTIYF
TRBJ1-1,-,TRBV6-5,CASSYSGLQGAEAFF
TRBJ2-3,TRBD1,TRBV12-5,CASGLVGQGTDTQYF
TRBJ2-7,TRBD1,TRBV5-4,CASSLAGTGPSYEQYF
TRBJ2-2,TRBD1,TRBV19,CASSSDRELRELFF
TRBJ2-5,TRBD1,TRBV5-1,CASSLAPGGGETQYF
TRBJ2-5,TRBD2,TRBV4-1,CASSQDWTSGEEETQYF
TRBJ2-7,-,TRBV4-3,CASSQDRGRGPYEQYF
TRBJ2-3,TRBD1,TRBV6-1,CASSETRTGVRTDTQYF
TRBJ1-2,TRBD1,TRBV2,CASAGGTDGYTF
TRBJ1-2,-,TRBV20-1,CSARSGNGYTF
TRBJ2-2,-,TRBV7-8,CASSLSQWTASTGELFF
TRBJ1-1,-,TRBV10-3,CAISESGNTEAFF
TRBJ2-1,-,TRBV5-4,CASSLEAGSYNEQFF
TRBJ2-7,-,TRBV6-1,CASRRRSAPYEQYF
TRBJ2-2,-,TRBV5-1,CASSLRTGSGELFF
TRBJ2-3,-,TRBV6-6,CALKAGPYTDTQYF
TRBJ1-2,-,TRBV25-1,CASSESYGGETRNYGYTF
TRBJ2-3,TRBD2,TRBV9,CASSSSGTSPPDTQYF